This TCR beta chain was identified during a study of graft-versus-host responses after intestinal transplantation. Overall study: Multivisceral, liver-intestinal, or isolated intestinal transplants were received by the recipients. Every one of the recipients received anti-thymocyte globulin induction and afterwards took tacrolimus and steroids for around 3 years.

V shed 0 bases and J shed 5 bases, with 8 bases lying between them. The CDR3 totals 14 residues. Germline V gene sequence: CDR1 SGHAT, CDR2 FQNNGV. Study-level findings and limits: Some GvH clones appeared in ileal mucosa or blood before recipient bone marrow. Peak circulating GvH clone levels were associated with early post-transplant HvG declines.

The assay was immunoSEQ multiplex PCR, and TCRdb's table has in-frame clones only and misses some. The sample lists around 7,700 clones, around 97% seen once, with less than 0.25% in the top ten. A remark on this clone: No antigen is known for it.

The chain has TRBV11-2 and TRBJ1-5, with a possible D match to TRBD1 (6 bases). The material sequenced was PBMCs, taken 23 days after intestinal transplant. The clonotype was recovered from a human patient who received an intestinal transplant, so some T cells may come from the graft donor. In DNA form, the CDR3 reads TGTGCCAGCAGCTTAGACAGGGGTCATCAGCCCCAGCATTTT. Residues: CASSLDRGHQPQHF. The whole variable domain, filled in from reference TRBV11-2 and TRBJ1-5, reads EAGVAQSPRYKIIEKRQSVAFWCNPISGHATLYWYQQILGQGPKLLIQFQNNGVVDDSQLPKDRFSAERLKGVDSTLKIQPAKLEDSAVYLCASSLDRGHQPQHFGDGTRLSIL.